The clone carrying this T cell receptor (beta chain) came up once. This entry comes from a study of blood T cell repertoires in COVID-19. As for the study in general: Donors in the United States, Italy and Spain gave samples during acute or convalescent COVID-19. T cells, B-cell-depleted T cells, or PBMCs supplied cDNA or gDNA.

The CDR3 length is 14 residues. CDR1 and CDR2 from the germline V gene are SGHRS and YFSETQ. The V end lost 4 bases, the J end lost 2 bases, and 13 bases lay between the germline ends. Per the original data handling: Nucleated cell counts were estimated from reference gene primer amplification. Produced via immunoSEQ multiplex PCR; TCRdb's table is partial and in-frame only. V, J and clone size are those of that table, while D and trimming were read from the DNA. The table lists over 200,000 clones, 70% to 90% of them singletons, with roughly 0.8% in the top ten. Sequences were obtained from peripheral blood. The chain links TRBV5-1 to TRBJ2-7; D is perhaps TRBD1 (6 bases). The TCR originated in a woman in her twenties or thirties with acute or convalescent COVID-19. CDR3 DNA: TGCGCCAGCAGCCTTAATGACAGGACCTACGAGCAGTACTTC. Translating it yields CASSLNDRTYEQYF.